This TCR beta chain was retrieved from a study of T cells expressing NK-cell markers. The study's findings and limits: A range of about 1.0-7.0% of CD8+ T cells consisted of dominant NKG2C+ clonotypes in about six donors. It was still unclear whether expanded NKG2C+ T cell clones were HCMV specific.

After re-calling the 5' RACE reads, TCRdb lists one entry per CDR3 protein, DNA absent. The sample includes around 260,000 distinct CDR3 sequences. CDR1 is LGHDT and CDR2 is YNNKEL in the germline V gene (reference sequence). This CDR3 contains 13 residues. For this clonotype: Antigen unknown.

J is TRBJ1-1 and V is TRBV3-1. The receptor comes from a woman between 18 and 70 years old in good health. Sample: blood T cells: a sorted CD56 or NKG2C T cell subset, CD4+ or CD8+ T cells, or bulk PBMC T cells (not recorded which). CDR3: CASSPRTNTEAFF.